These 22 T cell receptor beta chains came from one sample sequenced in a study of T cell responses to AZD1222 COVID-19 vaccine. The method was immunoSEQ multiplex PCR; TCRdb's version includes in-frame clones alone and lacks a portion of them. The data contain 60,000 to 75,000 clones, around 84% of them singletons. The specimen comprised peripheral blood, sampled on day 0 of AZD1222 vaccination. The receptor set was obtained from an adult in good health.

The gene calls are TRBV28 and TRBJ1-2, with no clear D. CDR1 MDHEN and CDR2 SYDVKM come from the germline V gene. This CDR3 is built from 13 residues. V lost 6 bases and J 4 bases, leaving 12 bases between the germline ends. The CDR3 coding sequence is TGTGCCAGCAGCAGGACGGCTGTCTATGGCTACACCTTC. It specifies CASSRTAVYGYTF.

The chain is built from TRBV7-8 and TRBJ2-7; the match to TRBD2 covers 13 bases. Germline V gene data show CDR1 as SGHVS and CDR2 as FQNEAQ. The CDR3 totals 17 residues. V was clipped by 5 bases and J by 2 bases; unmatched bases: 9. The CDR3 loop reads CASSPWTSGSIAYEQYF. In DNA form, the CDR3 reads TGTGCCAGCAGCCCCTGGACTAGCGGGAGTATCGCCTACGAGCAGTACTTC.

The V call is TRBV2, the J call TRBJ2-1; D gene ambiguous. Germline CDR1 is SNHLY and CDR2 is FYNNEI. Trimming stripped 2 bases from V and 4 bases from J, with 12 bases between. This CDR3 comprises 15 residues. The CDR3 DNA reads TGTGCCAGCAGTGAACTGGGGAAGATTTACAATGAGCAGTTCTTC. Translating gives CASSELGKIYNEQFF.

The CDR3: CASSQISGSRTDTQYF. The CDR3 nucleotides read TGTGCCAGCAGCCAAATTAGCGGGAGCCGCACAGATACGCAGTATTTT. The J gene is TRBJ2-3, the V gene TRBV3-1 (or the pseudogene TRBV3-2), with 9 bases identical to TRBD2. Germline CDR1 LGHDT, CDR2 YNNKEL (reference sequence). V trimming: 2 bases; J trimming: 1 base; junction bases outside the gene matches: 4. The CDR3 covers 16 residues.

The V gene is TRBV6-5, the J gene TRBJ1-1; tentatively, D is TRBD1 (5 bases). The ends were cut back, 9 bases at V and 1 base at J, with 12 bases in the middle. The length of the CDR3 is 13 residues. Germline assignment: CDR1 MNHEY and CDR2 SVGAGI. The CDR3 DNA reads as TGTGCCAGTACTCAGGGCAGGAACACTGAAGCTTTCTTT. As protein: CASTQGRNTEAFF.

CDR3 DNA sequence: TGTGCCAGCAGCTTGGCACCGGGGCGGACAGATACGCAGTATTTT. It specifies CASSLAPGRTDTQYF. The rearrangement uses TRBV5-4 and TRBJ2-3; D might be TRBD1 or TRBD2, each matching 5 bases. Germline V gives CDR1 SGHNT, CDR2 YYREEE (reference sequence). The V and J ends lost 0 bases and 3 bases respectively, with 11 bases between them. CDR3 size: 15 residues.

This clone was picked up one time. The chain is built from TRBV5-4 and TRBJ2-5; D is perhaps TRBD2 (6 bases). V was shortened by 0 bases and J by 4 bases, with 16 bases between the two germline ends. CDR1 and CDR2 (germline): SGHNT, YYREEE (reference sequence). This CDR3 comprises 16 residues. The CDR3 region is CASSLAIGVGGETQYF. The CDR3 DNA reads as TGTGCCAGCAGCTTGGCCATCGGGGTCGGGGGAGAGACCCAGTACTTC.

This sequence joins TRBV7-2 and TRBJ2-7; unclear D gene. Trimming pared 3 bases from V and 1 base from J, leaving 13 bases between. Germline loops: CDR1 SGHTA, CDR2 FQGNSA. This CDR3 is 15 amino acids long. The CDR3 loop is CASSFTSAISYEQYF. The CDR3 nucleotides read TGTGCCAGCAGCTTTACCAGCGCGATTTCCTACGAGCAGTACTTC.

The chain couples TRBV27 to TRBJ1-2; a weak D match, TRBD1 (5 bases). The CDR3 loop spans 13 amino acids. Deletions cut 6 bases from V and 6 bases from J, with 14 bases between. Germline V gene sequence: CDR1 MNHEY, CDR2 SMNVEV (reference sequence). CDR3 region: CASSSRGGNGYTF. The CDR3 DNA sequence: TGTGCCAGCAGCTCTCGTGGGGGAAATGGCTACACCTTC.

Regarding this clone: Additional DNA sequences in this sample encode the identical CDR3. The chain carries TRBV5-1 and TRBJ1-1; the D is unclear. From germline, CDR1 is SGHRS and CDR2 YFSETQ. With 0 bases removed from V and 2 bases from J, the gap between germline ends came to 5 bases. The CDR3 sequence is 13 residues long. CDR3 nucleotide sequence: TGCGCCAGCAGCTTGGGCGGCAACACTGAAGCTTTCTTT. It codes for CASSLGGNTEAFF.

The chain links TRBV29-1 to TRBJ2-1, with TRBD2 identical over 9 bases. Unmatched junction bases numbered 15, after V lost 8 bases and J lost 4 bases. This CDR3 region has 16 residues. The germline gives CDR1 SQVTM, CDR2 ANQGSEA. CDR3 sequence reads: CSCKGFSGSAYNEQFF. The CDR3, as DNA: TGCAGCTGCAAGGGTTTTAGCGGGAGCGCTTACAATGAGCAGTTCTTC.

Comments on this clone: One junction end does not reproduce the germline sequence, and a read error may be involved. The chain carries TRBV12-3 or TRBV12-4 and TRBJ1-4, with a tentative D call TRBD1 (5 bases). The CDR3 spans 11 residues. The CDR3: CASSQGVGKIF. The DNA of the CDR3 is TGTGCCAGCAGCCAAGGGGTTGGCAAGATTTTT.

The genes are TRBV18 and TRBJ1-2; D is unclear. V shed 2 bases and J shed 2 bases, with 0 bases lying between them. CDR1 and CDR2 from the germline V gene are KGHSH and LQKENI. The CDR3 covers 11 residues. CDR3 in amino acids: CASSPNYGYTF. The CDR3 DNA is TGTGCCAGCTCACCAAACTATGGCTACACCTTC.

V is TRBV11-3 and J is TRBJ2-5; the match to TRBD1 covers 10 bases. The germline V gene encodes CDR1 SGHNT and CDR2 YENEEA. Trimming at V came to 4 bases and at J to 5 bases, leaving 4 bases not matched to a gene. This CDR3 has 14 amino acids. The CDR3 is CASSSGTGAETQYF. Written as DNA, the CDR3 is TGTGCCAGCAGCTCTGGGACAGGGGCCGAGACCCAGTACTTC.

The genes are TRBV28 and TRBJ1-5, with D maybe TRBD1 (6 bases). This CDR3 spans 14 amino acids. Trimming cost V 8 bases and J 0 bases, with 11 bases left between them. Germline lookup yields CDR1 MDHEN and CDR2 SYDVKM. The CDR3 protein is CASGRGYSNQPQHF. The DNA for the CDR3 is TGTGCCAGCGGCAGGGGTTATAGCAATCAGCCCCAGCATTTT.

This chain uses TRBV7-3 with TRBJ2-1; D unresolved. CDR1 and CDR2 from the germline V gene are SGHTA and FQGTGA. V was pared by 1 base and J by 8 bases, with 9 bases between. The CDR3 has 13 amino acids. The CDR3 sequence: CASSLMGQHEQFF. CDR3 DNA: TGTGCCAGCAGCTTAATGGGTCAGCATGAGCAGTTCTTC.

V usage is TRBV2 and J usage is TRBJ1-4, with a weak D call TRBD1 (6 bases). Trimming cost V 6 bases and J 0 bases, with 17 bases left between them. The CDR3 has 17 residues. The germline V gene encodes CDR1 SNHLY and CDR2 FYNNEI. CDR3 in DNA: TGTGCCAGCAGGCTGCACAGGGACGGCACAACTAATGAAAAACTGTTTTTT. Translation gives CASRLHRDGTTNEKLFF.

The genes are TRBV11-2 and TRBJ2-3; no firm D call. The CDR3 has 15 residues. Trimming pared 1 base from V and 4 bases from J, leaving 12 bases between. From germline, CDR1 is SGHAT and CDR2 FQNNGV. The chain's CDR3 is CASSLGGGFSDTQYF. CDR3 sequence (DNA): TGTGCCAGCAGCTTAGGAGGCGGATTCTCAGATACGCAGTATTTT.

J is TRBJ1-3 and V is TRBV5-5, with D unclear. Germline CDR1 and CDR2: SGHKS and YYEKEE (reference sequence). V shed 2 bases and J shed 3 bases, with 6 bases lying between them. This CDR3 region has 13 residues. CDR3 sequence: CASSFTLGNTIYF. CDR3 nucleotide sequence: TGTGCCAGCAGCTTTACACTTGGAAACACCATATATTTT. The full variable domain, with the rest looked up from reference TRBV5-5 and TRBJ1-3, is DAGVTQSPTHLIKTRGQQVTLRCSPISGHKSVSWYQQVLGQGPQFIFQYYEKEERGRGNFPDRFSARQFPNYSSELNVNALLLGDSALYLCASSFTLGNTIYFGEGSWLTVV.

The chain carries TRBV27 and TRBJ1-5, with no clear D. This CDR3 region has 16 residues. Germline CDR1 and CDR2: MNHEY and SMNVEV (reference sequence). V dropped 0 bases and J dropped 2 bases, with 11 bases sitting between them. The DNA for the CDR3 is TGTGCCAGCAGTTTATCCAGTGGATTGCGCAATCAGCCCCAGCATTTT. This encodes CASSLSSGLRNQPQHF.

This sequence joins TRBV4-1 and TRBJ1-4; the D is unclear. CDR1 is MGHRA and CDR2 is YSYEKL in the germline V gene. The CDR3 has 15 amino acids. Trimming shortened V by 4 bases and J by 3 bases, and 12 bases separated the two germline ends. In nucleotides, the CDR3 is TGCGCCAGCAGCCGGACTCGGGGTTCTAATGAAAAACTGTTTTTT. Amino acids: CASSRTRGSNEKLFF.

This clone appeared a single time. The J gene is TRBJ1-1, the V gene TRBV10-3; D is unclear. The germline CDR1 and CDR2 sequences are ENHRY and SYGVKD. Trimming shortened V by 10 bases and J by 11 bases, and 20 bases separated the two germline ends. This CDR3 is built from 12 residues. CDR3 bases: TGTGCCACCCCGAGTTGGCCGAAGGGTGCTTTCTTT. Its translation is CATPSWPKGAFF.